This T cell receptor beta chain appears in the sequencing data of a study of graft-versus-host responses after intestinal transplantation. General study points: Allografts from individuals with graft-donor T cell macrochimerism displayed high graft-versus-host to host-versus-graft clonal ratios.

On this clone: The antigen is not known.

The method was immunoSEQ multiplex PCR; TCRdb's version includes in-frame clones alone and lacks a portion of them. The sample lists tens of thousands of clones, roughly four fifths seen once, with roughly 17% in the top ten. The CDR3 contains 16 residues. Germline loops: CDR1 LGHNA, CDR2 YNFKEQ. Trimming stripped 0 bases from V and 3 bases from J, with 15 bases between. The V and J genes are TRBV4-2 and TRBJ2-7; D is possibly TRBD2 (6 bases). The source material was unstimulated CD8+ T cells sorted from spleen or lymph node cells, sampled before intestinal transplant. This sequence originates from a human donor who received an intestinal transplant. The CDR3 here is CASSQDGAGGNYEQYF. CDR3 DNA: TGTGCCAGCAGCCAAGATGGGGCGGGCGGGAACTACGAGCAGTACTTC.